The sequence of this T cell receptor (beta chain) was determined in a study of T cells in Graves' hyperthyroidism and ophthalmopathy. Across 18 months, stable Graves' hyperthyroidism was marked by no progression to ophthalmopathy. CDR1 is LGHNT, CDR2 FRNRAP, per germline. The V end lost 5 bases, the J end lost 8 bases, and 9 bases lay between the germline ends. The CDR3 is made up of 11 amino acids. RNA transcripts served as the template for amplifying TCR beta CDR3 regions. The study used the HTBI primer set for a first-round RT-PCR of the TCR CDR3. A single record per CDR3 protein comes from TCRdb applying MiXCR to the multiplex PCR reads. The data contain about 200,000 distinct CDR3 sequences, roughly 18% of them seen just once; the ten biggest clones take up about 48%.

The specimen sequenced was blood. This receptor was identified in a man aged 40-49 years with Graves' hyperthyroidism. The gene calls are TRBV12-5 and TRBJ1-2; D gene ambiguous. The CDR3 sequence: CASGNAGGYTF. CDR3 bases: TGTGCTAGTGGTAACGCAGGAGGCTACACCTTC.